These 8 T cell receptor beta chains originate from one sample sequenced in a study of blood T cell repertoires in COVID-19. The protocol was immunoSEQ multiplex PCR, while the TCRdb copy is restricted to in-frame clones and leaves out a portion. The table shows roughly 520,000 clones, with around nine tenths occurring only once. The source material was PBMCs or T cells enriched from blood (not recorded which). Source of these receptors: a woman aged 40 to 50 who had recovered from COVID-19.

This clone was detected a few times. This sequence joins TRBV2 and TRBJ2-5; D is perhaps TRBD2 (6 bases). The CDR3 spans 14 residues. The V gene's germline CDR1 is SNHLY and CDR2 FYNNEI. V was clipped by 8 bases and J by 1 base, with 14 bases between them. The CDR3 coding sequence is TGTGCCAGCGTCCGGGAGCGCCTCCAAGAGACCCAGTACTTC. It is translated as CASVRERLQETQYF.

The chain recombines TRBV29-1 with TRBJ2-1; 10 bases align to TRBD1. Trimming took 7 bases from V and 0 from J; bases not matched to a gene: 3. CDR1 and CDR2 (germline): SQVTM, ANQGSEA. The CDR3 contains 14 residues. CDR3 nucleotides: TGCAGCGCACGGACAGGGGGCTCCTACAATGAGCAGTTCTTC. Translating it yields CSARTGGSYNEQFF.

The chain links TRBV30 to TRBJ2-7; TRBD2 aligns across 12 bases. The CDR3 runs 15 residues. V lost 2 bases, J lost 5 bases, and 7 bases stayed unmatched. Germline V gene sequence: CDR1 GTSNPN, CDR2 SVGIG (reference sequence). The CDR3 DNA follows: TGTGCCTGGAGTCCAACCCGACTAGCGGGAGACGAGCAGTACTTC. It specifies CAWSPTRLAGDEQYF.

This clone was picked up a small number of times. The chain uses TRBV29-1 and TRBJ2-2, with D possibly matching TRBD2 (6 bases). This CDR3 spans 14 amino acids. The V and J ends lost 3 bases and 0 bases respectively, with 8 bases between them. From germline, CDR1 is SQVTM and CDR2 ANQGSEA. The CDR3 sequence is CSVDAGSNTGELFF. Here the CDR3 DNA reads TGCAGCGTTGACGCGGGATCGAACACCGGGGAGCTGTTTTTT.

This CDR3 is CAILDRGQGGSGEQFF. As DNA, the CDR3 is TGTGCCATCTTAGACCGTGGACAGGGGGGCTCTGGGGAGCAGTTCTTC. The chain is built from TRBV10-3 and TRBJ2-1; TRBD1 aligns across 10 bases. The CDR3 is 16 amino acids. J was trimmed by 10 bases and V by 8 bases; bases with no gene match: 17. The V gene's germline CDR1 is ENHRY and CDR2 SYGVKD.

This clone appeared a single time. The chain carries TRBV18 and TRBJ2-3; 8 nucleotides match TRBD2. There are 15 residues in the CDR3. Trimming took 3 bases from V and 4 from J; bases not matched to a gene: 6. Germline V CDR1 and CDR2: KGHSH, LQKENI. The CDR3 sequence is CASSPSGSGSDTQYF. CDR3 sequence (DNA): TGTGCCAGCTCACCCAGCGGGAGCGGGTCAGATACGCAGTATTTT.

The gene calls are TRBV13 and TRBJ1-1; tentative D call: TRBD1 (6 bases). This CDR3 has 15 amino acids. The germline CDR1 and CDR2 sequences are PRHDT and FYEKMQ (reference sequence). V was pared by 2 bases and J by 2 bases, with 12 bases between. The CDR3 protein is CASSLRTGSNTEAFF. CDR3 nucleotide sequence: TGTGCCAGCAGCTTAAGAACAGGGTCAAACACTGAAGCTTTCTTT.

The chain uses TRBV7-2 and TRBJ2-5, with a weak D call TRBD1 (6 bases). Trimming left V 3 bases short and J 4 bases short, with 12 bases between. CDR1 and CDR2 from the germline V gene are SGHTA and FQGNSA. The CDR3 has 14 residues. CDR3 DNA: TGTGCCAGCAGCTTCCACAGGGCCACAGAGACCCAGTACTTC. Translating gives CASSFHRATETQYF.